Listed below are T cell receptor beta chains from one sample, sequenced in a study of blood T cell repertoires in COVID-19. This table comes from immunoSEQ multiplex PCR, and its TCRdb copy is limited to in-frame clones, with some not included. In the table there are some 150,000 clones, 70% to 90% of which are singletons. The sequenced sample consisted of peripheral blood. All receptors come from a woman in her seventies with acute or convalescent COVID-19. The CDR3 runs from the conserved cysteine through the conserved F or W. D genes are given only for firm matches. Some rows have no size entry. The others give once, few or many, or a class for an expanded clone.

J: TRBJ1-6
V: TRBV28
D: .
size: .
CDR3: CASRSGGSYNSPLHF
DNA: TGTGCCAGCAGATCCGGGGGTTCCTATAATTCACCCCTCCACTTT

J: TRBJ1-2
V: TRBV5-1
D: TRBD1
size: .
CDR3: CASSAGTGGAAGYTF
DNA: TGCGCCAGCAGCGCCGGGACAGGGGGCGCGGCTGGCTACACCTTC

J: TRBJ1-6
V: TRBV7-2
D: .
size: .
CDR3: CASSLGGREYSPLHF
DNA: TGTGCCAGCAGCTTAGGCGGGCGTGAATATTCACCCCTCCACTTT

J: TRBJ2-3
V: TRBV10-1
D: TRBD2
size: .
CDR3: CASSESGGTDTQYF
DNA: TGCGCCAGCAGTGAGAGCGGGGGAACAGATACGCAGTATTTT

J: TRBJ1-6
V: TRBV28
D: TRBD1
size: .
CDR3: CASSPGPGQGVSSYNSPLHF
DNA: TGTGCCAGCAGCCCCGGTCCGGGACAGGGGGTGAGCTCCTATAATTCACCCCTCCACTTT

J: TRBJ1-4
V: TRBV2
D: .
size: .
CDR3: CASRTTVNEKLFF
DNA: TGTGCCAGCAGGACGACAGTTAATGAAAAACTGTTTTTT

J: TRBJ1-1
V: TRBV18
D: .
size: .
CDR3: CASSPPGSNTEAFF
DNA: TGTGCCAGCTCTCCCCCCGGGTCGAACACTGAAGCTTTCTTT

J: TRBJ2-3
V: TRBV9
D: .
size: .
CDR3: CASSVDWATHTQYF
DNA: TGTGCCAGCAGCGTAGATTGGGCGACACATACGCAGTATTTT

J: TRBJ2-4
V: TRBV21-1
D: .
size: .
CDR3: CASSIDRGLAKNIQYF
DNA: TGTGCCAGCAGCATCGACAGGGGGCTGGCCAAAAACATTCAGTACTTC

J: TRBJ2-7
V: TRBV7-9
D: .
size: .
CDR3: CASSTGQGEEYEQYF
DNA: TGTGCCAGCTCAACAGGGCAGGGGGAGGAATACGAGCAGTACTTC

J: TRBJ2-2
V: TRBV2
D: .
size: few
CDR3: CASLSEGVLRTGELFF
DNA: TGTGCCAGCTTGTCTGAGGGGGTTTTAAGAACCGGGGAGCTGTTTTTT

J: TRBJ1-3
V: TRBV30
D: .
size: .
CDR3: CAWSVTESGNTIYF
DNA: TGTGCCTGGAGTGTAACTGAGTCTGGAAACACCATATATTTT

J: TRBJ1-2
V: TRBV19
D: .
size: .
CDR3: CASSPGGVYGYTF
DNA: TGTGCCAGTAGCCCCGGGGGGGTCTATGGCTACACCTTC

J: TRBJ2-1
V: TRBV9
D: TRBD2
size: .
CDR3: CASSVAASGGGNEQFF
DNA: TGTGCCAGCAGCGTAGCCGCTAGCGGGGGTGGTAATGAGCAGTTCTTC

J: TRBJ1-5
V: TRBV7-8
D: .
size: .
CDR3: CASSSIVHRGNQPQHF
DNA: TGTGCCAGCAGTTCAATCGTACACAGGGGCAATCAGCCCCAGCATTTT